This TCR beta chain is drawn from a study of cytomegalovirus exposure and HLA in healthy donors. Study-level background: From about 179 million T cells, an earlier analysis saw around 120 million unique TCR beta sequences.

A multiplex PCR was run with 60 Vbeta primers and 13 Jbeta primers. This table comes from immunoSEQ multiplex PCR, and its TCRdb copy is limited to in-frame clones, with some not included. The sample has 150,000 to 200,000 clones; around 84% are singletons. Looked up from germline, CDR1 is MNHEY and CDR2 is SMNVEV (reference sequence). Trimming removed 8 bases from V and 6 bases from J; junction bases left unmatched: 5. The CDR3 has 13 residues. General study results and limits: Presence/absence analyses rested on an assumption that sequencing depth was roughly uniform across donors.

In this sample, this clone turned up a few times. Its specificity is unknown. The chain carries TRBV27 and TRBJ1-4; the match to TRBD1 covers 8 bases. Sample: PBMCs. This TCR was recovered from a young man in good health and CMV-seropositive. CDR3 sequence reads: CASAAGGHEKLFF. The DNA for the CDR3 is TGTGCCAGCGCGGCAGGGGGCCATGAAAAACTGTTTTTT.